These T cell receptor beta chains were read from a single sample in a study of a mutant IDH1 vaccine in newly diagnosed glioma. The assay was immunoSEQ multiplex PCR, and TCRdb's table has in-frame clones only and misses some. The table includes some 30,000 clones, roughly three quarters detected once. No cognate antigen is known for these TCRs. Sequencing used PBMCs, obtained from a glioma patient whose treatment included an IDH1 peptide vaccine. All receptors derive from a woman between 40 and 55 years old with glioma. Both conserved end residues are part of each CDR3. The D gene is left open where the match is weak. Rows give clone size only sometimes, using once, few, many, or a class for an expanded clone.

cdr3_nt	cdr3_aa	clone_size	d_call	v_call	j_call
TGTGCCAGCAGCACCTCCGGACAGCCTTATGGCTACACCTTC	CASSTSGQPYGYTF	once	-	TRBV9	TRBJ1-2
TGTGCCAGCAGCGAGGCTAGCGGTCAAGAGACCCAGTACTTC	CASSEASGQETQYF	few	TRBD2	TRBV9	TRBJ2-5
TGTGCCAGCAGTTACACTCTTATAACTATGAACACTGAAGCTTTCTTT	CASSYTLITMNTEAFF	-	-	TRBV6-5	TRBJ1-1
TGCGCCAGCAGCCAGGACAGGGGTGGAAACACCATATATTTT	CASSQDRGGNTIYF	-	TRBD1	TRBV5-1	TRBJ1-3
TGTGCCAGTAGTACATTAACCGCAGGGGGCTCCACTGAAGCTTTCTTT	CASSTLTAGGSTEAFF	-	TRBD1	TRBV19	TRBJ1-1
TGTGCCACCAGCAGAGGCGACTCAAGCGGGGGGGCGACAGATACGCAGTATTTT	CATSRGDSSGGATDTQYF	-	TRBD2	TRBV15	TRBJ2-3
TGTGCCAGCAGCTTCTACCCCAGAGGCGCAGATACGCAGTATTTT	CASSFYPRGADTQYF	-	-	TRBV11-2	TRBJ2-3
TGTGCTAGTGGTCCTGGACAGACGTCCGACGAGCAGTACTTC	CASGPGQTSDEQYF	-	-	TRBV12-5	TRBJ2-7
TGTGCCATCGCCCGGGACAGGGGGCCAGATACGCAGTATTTT	CAIARDRGPDTQYF	-	TRBD1	TRBV10-3	TRBJ2-3
TGTGCCAGCAGAGGGGACGGGGGGGCCTACAATGAGCAGTTCTTC	CASRGDGGAYNEQFF	-	TRBD2	TRBV7-2	TRBJ2-1
TGTGCCAGCAGTGAGAACAGGGGGCGAGAGACCCAGTACTTC	CASSENRGRETQYF	once	TRBD1	TRBV6-1	TRBJ2-5
TGCAGCGTTGGCAACCCCGGGACAAGTAATGAAAAACTGTTTTTT	CSVGNPGTSNEKLFF	-	-	TRBV29-1	TRBJ1-4
TGTGCCAGCGGGGACAGGACAGGGGGAAGTGGCTACACCTTC	CASGDRTGGSGYTF	-	TRBD1	TRBV2	TRBJ1-2
TGTGCCAGCAGCTTCGGCCCCTACGAGCAGTACTTC	CASSFGPYEQYF	-	-	TRBV6-1	TRBJ2-7
TGTGCCAGCAGCCCCCAGAAGACCAACTATGGCTACACCTTC	CASSPQKTNYGYTF	-	-	TRBV6-6	TRBJ1-2
TGCGCCAGCAGCCCCCTCATTCGGACAGAACACTCTGGGGCCAACGTCCTGACTTTC	CASSPLIRTEHSGANVLTF	-	-	TRBV4-1	TRBJ2-6
TGTGCCTGGAGTGTCGGGGAGACCCAGTACTTC	CAWSVGETQYF	-	-	TRBV30	TRBJ2-5